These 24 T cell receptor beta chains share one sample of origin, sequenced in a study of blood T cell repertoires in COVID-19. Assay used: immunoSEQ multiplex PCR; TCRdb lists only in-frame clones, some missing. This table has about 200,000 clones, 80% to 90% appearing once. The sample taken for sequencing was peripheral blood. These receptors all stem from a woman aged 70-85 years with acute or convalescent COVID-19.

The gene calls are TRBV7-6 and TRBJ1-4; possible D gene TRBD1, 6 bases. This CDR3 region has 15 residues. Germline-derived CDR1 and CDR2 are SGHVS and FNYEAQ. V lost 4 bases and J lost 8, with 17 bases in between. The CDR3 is CASSSTGRENEKLFF. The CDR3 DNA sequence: TGTGCCAGCAGCTCTACAGGGAGGGAAAACGAAAAACTGTTTTTT.

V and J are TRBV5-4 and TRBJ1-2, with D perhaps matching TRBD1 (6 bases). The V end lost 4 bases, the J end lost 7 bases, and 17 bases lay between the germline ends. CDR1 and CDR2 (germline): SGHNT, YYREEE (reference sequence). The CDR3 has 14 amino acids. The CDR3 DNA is TGTGCCAGCAGCACCTCTCCAGGGGCCGGTGGCTACACCTTC. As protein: CASSTSPGAGGYTF. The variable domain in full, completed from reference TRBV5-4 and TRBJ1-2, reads ETGVTQSPTHLIKTRGQQVTLRCSSQSGHNTVSWYQQALGQGPQFIFQYYREEENGRGNFPPRFSGLQFPNYSSELNVNALELDDSALYLCASSTSPGAGGYTFGSGTRLTVV.

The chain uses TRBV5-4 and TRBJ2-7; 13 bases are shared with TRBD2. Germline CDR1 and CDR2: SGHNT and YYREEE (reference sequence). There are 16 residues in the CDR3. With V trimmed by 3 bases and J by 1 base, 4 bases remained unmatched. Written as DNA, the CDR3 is TGTGCCAGCAGCTCCCCGGGACTAGCGGGGTCCTACGAGCAGTACTTC. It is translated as CASSSPGLAGSYEQYF.

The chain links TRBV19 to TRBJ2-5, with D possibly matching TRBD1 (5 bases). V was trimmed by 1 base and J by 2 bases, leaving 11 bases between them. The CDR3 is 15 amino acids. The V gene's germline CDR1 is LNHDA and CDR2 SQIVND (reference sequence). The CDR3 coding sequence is TGTGCCAGTAGTATAGCCACAGGAAAACAAGAGACCCAGTACTTC. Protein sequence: CASSIATGKQETQYF.

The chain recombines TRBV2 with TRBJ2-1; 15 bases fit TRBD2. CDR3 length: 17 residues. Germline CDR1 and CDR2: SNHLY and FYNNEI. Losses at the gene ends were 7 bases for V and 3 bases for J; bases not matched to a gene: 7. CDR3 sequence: CASTPGLAGGGYNEQFF. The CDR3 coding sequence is TGTGCCAGCACTCCTGGACTAGCGGGAGGGGGCTACAATGAGCAGTTCTTC.

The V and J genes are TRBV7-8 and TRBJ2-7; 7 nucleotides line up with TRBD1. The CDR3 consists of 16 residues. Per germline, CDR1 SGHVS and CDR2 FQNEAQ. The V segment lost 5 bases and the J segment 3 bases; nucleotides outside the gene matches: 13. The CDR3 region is CASSPFTGQISYEQYF. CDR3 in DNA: TGTGCCAGCAGCCCATTTACGGGACAGATTAGCTACGAGCAGTACTTC.

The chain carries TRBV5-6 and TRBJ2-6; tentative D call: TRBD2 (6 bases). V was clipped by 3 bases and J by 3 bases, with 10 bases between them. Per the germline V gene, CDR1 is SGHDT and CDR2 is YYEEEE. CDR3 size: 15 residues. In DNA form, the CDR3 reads TGTGCCAGCAGCTATGCGGGGAGTGGGGCCAACGTCCTGACTTTC. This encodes CASSYAGSGANVLTF.

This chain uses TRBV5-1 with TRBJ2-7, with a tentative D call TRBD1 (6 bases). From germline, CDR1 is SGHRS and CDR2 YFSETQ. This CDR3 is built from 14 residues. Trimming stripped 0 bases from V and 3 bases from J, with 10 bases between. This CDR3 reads CASSLGGQGYEQYF. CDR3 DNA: TGCGCCAGCAGCTTGGGGGGGCAGGGCTACGAGCAGTACTTC.

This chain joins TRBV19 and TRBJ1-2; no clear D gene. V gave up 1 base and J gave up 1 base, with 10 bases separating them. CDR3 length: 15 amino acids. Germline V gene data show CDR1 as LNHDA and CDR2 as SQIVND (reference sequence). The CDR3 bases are TGTGCCAGTAGTATAGGCGACACCCTTAACTATGGCTACACCTTC. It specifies CASSIGDTLNYGYTF.

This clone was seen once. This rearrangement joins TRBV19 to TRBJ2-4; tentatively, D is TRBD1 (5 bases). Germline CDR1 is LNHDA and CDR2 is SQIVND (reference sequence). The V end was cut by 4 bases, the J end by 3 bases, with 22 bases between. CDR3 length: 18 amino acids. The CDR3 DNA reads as TGTGCCAGTAGTAAAGGACATAAGACTTCTTCGGACAAAAACATTCAGTACTTC. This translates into CASSKGHKTSSDKNIQYF.

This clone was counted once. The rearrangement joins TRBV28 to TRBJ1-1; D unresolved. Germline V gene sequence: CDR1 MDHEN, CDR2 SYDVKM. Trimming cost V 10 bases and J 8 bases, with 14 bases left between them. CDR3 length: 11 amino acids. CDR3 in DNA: TGTGCCACCGGAGGTTATGCGGAAGCTTTCTTT. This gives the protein CATGGYAEAFF.

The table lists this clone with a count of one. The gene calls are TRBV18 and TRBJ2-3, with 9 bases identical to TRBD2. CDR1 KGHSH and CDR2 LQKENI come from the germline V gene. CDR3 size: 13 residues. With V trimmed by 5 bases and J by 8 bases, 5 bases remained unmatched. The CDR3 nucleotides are TGTGCCAGCTCATTAGCGGGAGAAGGTACGCAGTATTTT. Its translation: CASSLAGEGTQYF. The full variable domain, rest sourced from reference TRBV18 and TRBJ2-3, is NAGVMQNPRHLVRRRGQEARLRCSPMKGHSHVYWYRQLPEEGLKFMVYLQKENIIDESGMPKERFSAEFPKEGPSILRIQQVVRGDSAAYFCASSLAGEGTQYFGPGTRLTVL.

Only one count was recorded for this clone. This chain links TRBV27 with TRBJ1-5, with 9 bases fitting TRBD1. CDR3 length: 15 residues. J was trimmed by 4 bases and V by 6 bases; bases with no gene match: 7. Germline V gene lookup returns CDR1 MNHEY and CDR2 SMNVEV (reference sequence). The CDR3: CASRGTGSKNQPQHF. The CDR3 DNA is TGTGCCAGCAGGGGGACAGGGAGCAAGAATCAGCCCCAGCATTTT.

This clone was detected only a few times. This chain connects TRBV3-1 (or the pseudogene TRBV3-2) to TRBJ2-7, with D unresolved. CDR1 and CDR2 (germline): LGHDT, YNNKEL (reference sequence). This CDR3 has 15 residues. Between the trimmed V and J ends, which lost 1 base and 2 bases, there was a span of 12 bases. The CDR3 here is CASSQVSGSPYEQYF. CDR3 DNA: TGTGCCAGCAGCCAAGTGTCCGGGTCCCCCTACGAGCAGTACTTC.

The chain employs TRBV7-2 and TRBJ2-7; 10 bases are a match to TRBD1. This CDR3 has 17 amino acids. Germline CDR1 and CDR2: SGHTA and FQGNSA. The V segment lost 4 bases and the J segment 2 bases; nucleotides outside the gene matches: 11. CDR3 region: CASSWRSMGQGTYEQYF. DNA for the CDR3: TGTGCCAGCAGCTGGCGATCCATGGGACAGGGGACCTACGAGCAGTACTTC.

The CDR3 here is CASSKGGGGLFHEQYF. CDR3 sequence (DNA): TGTGCCAGCAGCAAAGGTGGCGGGGGGCTGTTCCACGAGCAGTACTTC. The chain recombines TRBV11-2 with TRBJ2-7, with 8 bases lining up with TRBD2. The CDR3 consists of 16 residues. The germline V gene encodes CDR1 SGHAT and CDR2 FQNNGV. V was pared by 5 bases and J by 5 bases, with 14 bases of the junction left unmatched.

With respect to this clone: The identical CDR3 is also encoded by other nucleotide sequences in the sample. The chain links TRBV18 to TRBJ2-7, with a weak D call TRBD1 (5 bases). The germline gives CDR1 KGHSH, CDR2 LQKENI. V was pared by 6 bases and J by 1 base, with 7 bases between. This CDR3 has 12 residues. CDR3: CASSRQSYEQYF. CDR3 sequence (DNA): TGTGCCAGCTCGAGACAGTCCTACGAGCAGTACTTC.

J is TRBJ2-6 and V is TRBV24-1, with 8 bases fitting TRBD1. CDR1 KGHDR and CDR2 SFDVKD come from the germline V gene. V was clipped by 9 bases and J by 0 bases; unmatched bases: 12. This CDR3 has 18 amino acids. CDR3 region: CATSPGTGLNSGANVLTF. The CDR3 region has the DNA TGTGCCACCTCTCCTGGGACAGGCCTGAACTCTGGGGCCAACGTCCTGACTTTC.

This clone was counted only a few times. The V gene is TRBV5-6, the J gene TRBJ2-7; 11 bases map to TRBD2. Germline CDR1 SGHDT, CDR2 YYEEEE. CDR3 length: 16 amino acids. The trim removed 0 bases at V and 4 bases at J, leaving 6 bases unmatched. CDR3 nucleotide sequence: TGTGCCAGCAGCTTGGCAGTAGCGGGGGGGCTATACGAGCAGTACTTC. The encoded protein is CASSLAVAGGLYEQYF.

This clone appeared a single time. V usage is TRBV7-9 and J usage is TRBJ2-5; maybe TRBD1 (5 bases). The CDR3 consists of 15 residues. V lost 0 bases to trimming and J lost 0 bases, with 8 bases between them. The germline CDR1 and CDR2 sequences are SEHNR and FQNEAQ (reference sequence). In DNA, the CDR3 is TGTGCCAGCAGCTTAGCAGGACACTACCAAGAGACCCAGTACTTC. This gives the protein CASSLAGHYQETQYF.

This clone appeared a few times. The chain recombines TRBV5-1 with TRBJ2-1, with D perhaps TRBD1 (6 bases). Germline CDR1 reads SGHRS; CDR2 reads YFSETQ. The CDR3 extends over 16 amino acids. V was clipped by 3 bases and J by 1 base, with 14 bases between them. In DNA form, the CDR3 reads TGCGCCAGCAGCTCCGCGACAGGCGGGTCCTACAATGAGCAGTTCTTC. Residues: CASSSATGGSYNEQFF.

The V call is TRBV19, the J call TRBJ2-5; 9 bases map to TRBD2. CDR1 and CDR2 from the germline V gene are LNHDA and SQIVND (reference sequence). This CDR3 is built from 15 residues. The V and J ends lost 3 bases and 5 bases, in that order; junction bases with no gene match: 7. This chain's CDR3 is CASSIGSGGRETQYF. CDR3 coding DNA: TGTGCCAGTAGTATCGGTAGCGGGGGAAGGGAGACCCAGTACTTC.

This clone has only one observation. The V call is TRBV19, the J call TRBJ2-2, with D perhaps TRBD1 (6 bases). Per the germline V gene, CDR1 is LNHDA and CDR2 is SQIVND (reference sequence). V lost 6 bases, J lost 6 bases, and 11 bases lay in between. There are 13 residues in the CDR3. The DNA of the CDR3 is TGTGCCAGTAGCCCAAGACAGGCCGGGGAGCTGTTTTTT. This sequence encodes CASSPRQAGELFF.

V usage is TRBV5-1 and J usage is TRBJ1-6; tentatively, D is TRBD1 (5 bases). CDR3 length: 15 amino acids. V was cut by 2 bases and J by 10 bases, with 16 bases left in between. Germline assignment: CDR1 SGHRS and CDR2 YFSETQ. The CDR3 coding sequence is TGCGCCAGCAGCTTTAAACTGGGGGGGGAATCACCCCTCCACTTT. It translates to CASSFKLGGESPLHF.